This TCR beta chain was identified in a study of low-dose radiotherapy and immunotherapy resistance in tumors. Whole-study context: A total of 6.5 Gy was given to Cohort 1 as 0.5 Gy per fraction every 2 weeks. Cohort 2 was treated with 1 Gy per fraction every two weeks, amounting to 13 Gy across 26 weeks.

This clonotype was observed at least ten times. This CDR3 is missing its conserved last phenylalanine or tryptophan, likely due to a read error. Germline V CDR1 and CDR2: SNHLY, FYNNEI. CDR3 length: 14 residues. Gene-specific TRAV and TRBV primers were used for first-strand cDNA, covering alpha and beta chains. Both a constant-region primer and a V-primer adapter served to amplify TCRs across approximately 19 PCR cycles. Each CDR3 protein is one row after TCRdb ran MiXCR on the reads. This sample has under 75,000 distinct CDR3 sequences; around a quarter occur once, and the top ten carry approximately 7.2%. Time point: after trial treatment. Noted treatment: LDRT plus nivolumab, ipilimumab, low-dose cyclophosphamide and aspirin (RACIN trial).

The genes are TRBV2 and TRBJ2-2; 7 bases are shared with TRBD1. The sample was PBMCs, taken after low-dose radiotherapy plus immunotherapy. The sequence was obtained from a male donor with prostate cancer. CDR3 region: CASRQGLNTGDLFI. CDR3 in DNA: TGTGCCAGCAGACAGGGGTTGAACACCGGGGATCTGTTTATT.